The 18 T cell receptor beta chains given below trace back to one sample, sequenced in a study of blood T cell repertoires in COVID-19. The table came from immunoSEQ multiplex PCR; TCRdb's copy has only in-frame clones and leaves some out. This sample has a few hundred thousand clones, with more than 75% found just once. Sequenced input: PBMCs or T cells enriched from blood (not recorded which). The receptor set was obtained from a man in his forties who had recovered from COVID-19.

V usage is TRBV5-1 and J usage is TRBJ2-7; 9 bases agree with TRBD2. The CDR3 runs 15 residues. Per germline, CDR1 SGHRS and CDR2 YFSETQ. V gave up 0 bases and J gave up 6 bases; unmatched junction bases: 7. The CDR3 loop reads CASSLGGTSSGEQYF. The CDR3 nucleotides are TGCGCCAGCAGCTTGGGAGGGACTAGCTCAGGCGAGCAGTACTTC.

The rearrangement joins TRBV7-2 to TRBJ2-2, with 7 bases fitting TRBD2. The CDR3 length is 14 residues. V shed 1 base and J 8 bases; nucleotides not matched to a gene: 4. Germline V gene data show CDR1 as SGHTA and CDR2 as FQGNSA. CDR3 bases: TGTGCCAGCAGCTTAGGACTAGCCCCGGGGGAGCTGTTTTTT. Its protein product is CASSLGLAPGELFF.

The chain employs TRBV3-1 (or the pseudogene TRBV3-2) and TRBJ1-6; D not resolved. V was cut by 0 bases and J by 8 bases, with 11 bases left in between. CDR1 and CDR2 from the germline V gene are LGHDT and YNNKEL (reference sequence). This CDR3 is built from 15 residues. The CDR3 DNA reads TGTGCCAGCAGCCAAGAATCACAGTACGATTCACCCCTCCACTTT. This gives the protein CASSQESQYDSPLHF.

The chain is built from TRBV24-1 and TRBJ2-5; D possibly corresponds to TRBD1 (5 bases). V dropped 5 bases and J dropped 2 bases, with 8 bases sitting between them. CDR1 and CDR2 (germline): KGHDR, SFDVKD. CDR3 length: 13 amino acids. The CDR3 bases are TGTGCCACCAGTGCAGGGCGACAAGAGACCCAGTACTTC. This translates into CATSAGRQETQYF.

This clone occurred a few times. This chain links TRBV2 with TRBJ1-5; D gene unclear. From germline, CDR1 is SNHLY and CDR2 FYNNEI. Trimming took off 7 bases at V and 3 bases at J, with 13 bases between the two ends. The CDR3 extends over 14 amino acids. DNA of the CDR3: TGTGCCAGCACTACTTCGGGAGTCAATCAGCCCCAGCATTTT. This gives the protein CASTTSGVNQPQHF.

The chain combines TRBV3-1 (or the pseudogene TRBV3-2) with TRBJ2-1; 11 bases match TRBD2. Trimming at V came to 4 bases and at J to 7 bases, leaving 3 bases not matched to a gene. CDR3 length: 14 amino acids. Germline CDR1 and CDR2: LGHDT and YNNKEL (reference sequence). The chain's CDR3 is CASSRTSGRNEQFF. The CDR3 nucleotides read TGTGCCAGCAGCCGGACTAGCGGGCGGAATGAGCAGTTCTTC.

This clone has just a few counts. The genes are TRBV9 and TRBJ2-7, with 10 bases that match TRBD2. The V gene end was trimmed by 0 bases and the J gene end by 5 bases; junction bases not matched to a gene: 14. CDR1 and CDR2 from the germline V gene are SGDLS and YYNGEE. The CDR3 contains 18 residues. The chain's CDR3 is CASSVGSPGAGGPHEQYF. The CDR3 DNA reads as TGTGCCAGCAGCGTAGGCAGCCCGGGAGCGGGAGGGCCCCACGAGCAGTACTTC.

As concerns this clone: The same CDR3 also results from other DNA sequences found in this sample. V gene TRBV28 combines with J gene TRBJ1-5; no firm D call. Per germline, CDR1 MDHEN and CDR2 SYDVKM. Trimming left V 6 bases short and J 1 base short, with 7 bases between. This CDR3 region has 13 residues. The CDR3 loop reads CASRGGSNQPQHF. CDR3 DNA: TGTGCCAGCAGGGGAGGCAGCAATCAGCCCCAGCATTTT.

The V and J genes are TRBV5-6 and TRBJ2-5, with 10 bases that match TRBD2. CDR1 SGHDT and CDR2 YYEEEE come from the germline V gene. Trimming removed 1 base from V and 5 bases from J; junction bases left unmatched: 8. This CDR3 comprises 16 residues. CDR3 in amino acids: CASSLPPAGGRETQYF. The CDR3, as DNA: TGTGCCAGCAGCTTGCCCCCAGCGGGGGGGCGGGAGACCCAGTACTTC.

This chain joins TRBV24-1 and TRBJ2-1, with 9 bases fitting TRBD1. Germline loops: CDR1 KGHDR, CDR2 SFDVKD. V lost 4 bases, J lost 2 bases, and 2 bases stayed unmatched. The CDR3 loop spans 15 amino acids. In DNA, the CDR3 is TGTGCCACCAGTGAGGGGACAGGGACCTACAATGAGCAGTTCTTC. Its protein is CATSEGTGTYNEQFF.

The chain links TRBV5-1 to TRBJ2-1, with 13 positions matching TRBD2. Unmatched junction bases numbered 5, after V lost 4 bases and J lost 7 bases. Germline-derived CDR1 and CDR2 are SGHRS and YFSETQ. This CDR3 is 15 amino acids long. The chain's CDR3 is CASSNGLAGENEQFF. The CDR3, as DNA: TGCGCCAGCAGCAACGGACTAGCGGGAGAGAATGAGCAGTTCTTC. Full variable domain (missing parts from reference TRBV5-1 and TRBJ2-1): KAGVTQTPRYLIKTRGQQVTLSCSPISGHRSVSWYQQTPGQGLQFLFEYFSETQRNKGNFPGRFSGRQFSNSRSEMNVSTLELGDSALYLCASSNGLAGENEQFFGPGTRLTVL.

The genes are TRBV3-1 (or the pseudogene TRBV3-2) and TRBJ1-1, with a weak D call TRBD1 (5 bases). The CDR3 has 14 amino acids. Looked up from germline, CDR1 is LGHDT and CDR2 is YNNKEL (reference sequence). With 2 bases removed from V and 4 bases from J, the gap between germline ends came to 11 bases. The CDR3 DNA reads TGTGCCAGCAGCCAAAACTCGGGGGGCACTGAAGCTTTCTTT. Its translation: CASSQNSGGTEAFF.

The chain couples TRBV28 to TRBJ1-5; D may be TRBD1 (5 bases). The germline gives CDR1 MDHEN, CDR2 SYDVKM. There are 17 residues in the CDR3. V lost 2 bases and J lost 0, with 14 bases in between. The CDR3 is CASSLIYRQYSNQPQHF. CDR3 sequence (DNA): TGTGCCAGCAGTTTAATCTACAGGCAGTATAGCAATCAGCCCCAGCATTTT.

CDR3 loop: CASSVGLPGQPQHF. CDR3 sequence (DNA): TGTGCCAGCAGCGTAGGGCTCCCCGGGCAGCCCCAGCATTTT. The chain is built from TRBV9 and TRBJ1-5; no definite D call. This CDR3 spans 14 amino acids. V shed 0 bases and J shed 7 bases, with 11 bases lying between them. The germline V gene has CDR1 SGDLS and CDR2 YYNGEE.

Details on this clone: No DNA is shown, since the ends of the CDR3 on it are uncertain; the CDR3 is the one TCRdb lists. The CDR3 protein is CASSWASGSRQMDEQFF. The chain employs TRBV21-1 and TRBJ2-1; the D call TRBD2 from the table was never checked on the DNA. TRBV21-1 is a recognized pseudogene. The CDR3 comprises 17 residues, both ends counted.

To note about this clone: One end of the junction is discordant with germline, which a read error may explain. The rearrangement links TRBV19 to TRBJ2-7, with TRBD2 matching 7 bases. Per germline, CDR1 LNHDA and CDR2 SQIVND (reference sequence). This CDR3 is built from 13 residues. CDR3 in DNA: TGTGCCGGTAGTATGGGGGGGTCTTACGAGCAGTACTTC. The encoded protein is CAGSMGGSYEQYF.

The rearrangement joins TRBV7-9 to TRBJ2-7, with TRBD2 matching 13 bases. This CDR3 region has 18 residues. Germline values: CDR1 SEHNR, CDR2 FQNEAQ (reference sequence). V lost 6 bases to trimming and J lost 0 bases; unmatched junction nucleotides: 11. DNA for the CDR3: TGTGCCAGCAGTTCTCAAGATACTAGCGGGGGGGCCTCCTACGAGCAGTACTTC. Its translation is CASSSQDTSGGASYEQYF.

The chain employs TRBV19 and TRBJ2-5, with unresolved D. The germline V and J ends were trimmed by 5 bases and 0 bases, with 4 bases remaining between them. The CDR3 extends over 12 amino acids. In germline, CDR1 is LNHDA, CDR2 SQIVND (reference sequence). This CDR3 reads CASSPYQETQYF. The CDR3 DNA reads as TGTGCCAGTAGTCCGTACCAAGAGACCCAGTACTTC. Looking up the rest from reference TRBV19 and TRBJ2-5 gives the full variable domain: DGGITQSPKYLFRKEGQNVTLSCEQNLNHDAMYWYRQDPGQGLRLIYYSQIVNDFQKGDIAEGYSVSREKKESFPLTVTSAQKNPTAFYLCASSPYQETQYFGPGTRLLVL.